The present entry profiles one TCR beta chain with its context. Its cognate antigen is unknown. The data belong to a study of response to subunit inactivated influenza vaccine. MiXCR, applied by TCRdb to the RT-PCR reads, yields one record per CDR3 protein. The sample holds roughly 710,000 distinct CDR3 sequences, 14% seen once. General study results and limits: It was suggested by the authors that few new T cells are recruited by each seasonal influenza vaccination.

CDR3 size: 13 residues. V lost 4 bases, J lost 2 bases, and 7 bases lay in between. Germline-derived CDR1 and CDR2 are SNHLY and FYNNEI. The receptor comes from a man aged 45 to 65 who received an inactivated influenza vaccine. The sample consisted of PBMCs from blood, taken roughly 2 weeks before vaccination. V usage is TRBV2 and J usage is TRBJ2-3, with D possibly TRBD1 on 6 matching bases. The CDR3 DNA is TGTGCCAGCAGTGGACAGGACACAGATACGCAGTATTTT. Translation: CASSGQDTDTQYF.